The next 21 T cell receptor beta chains were all read from a single sample in a study of T cells after yellow fever vaccination. TCRdb analysed the 5' RACE reads with MiXCR anew, one entry per CDR3 protein. Here the sample spans 250,000 to 300,000 distinct CDR3 sequences, over 10% being singletons. Here the sequenced sample was CD4+ T cells sorted from PBMCs, taken 45 days after the yellow fever booster vaccination. The source is a man in his thirties or forties who received the YFV17D yellow fever vaccine.

This clonotype was observed many times. The chain couples TRBV7-3 to TRBJ2-1; unclear D gene. The ends were cut back, 2 bases at V and 4 bases at J, with 6 bases in the middle. CDR1 SGHTA and CDR2 FQGTGA come from the germline V gene. This CDR3 contains 13 residues. CDR3 in amino acids: CASSLWAYNEQFF. CDR3 bases: TGTGCCAGCAGCTTATGGGCTTACAATGAGCAGTTCTTC.

The CDR3 sequence: CASGGSAQSLYEQYF. For the CDR3, the DNA is TGTGCCAGCGGTGGGTCGGCCCAAAGTCTTTACGAGCAGTACTTC. This chain links TRBV28 with TRBJ2-7; no clear D. V was cut by 8 bases and J by 4 bases, with 21 bases left in between. In germline, CDR1 is MDHEN, CDR2 SYDVKM. The CDR3 spans 15 residues.

This clonotype was seen more than once but under ten times. The chain has TRBV5-5 and TRBJ2-7; D unresolved. With 0 bases removed from V and 4 bases from J, the gap between germline ends came to 8 bases. The CDR3 spans 13 residues. Germline V lookup: CDR1 SGHKS, CDR2 YYEKEE (reference sequence). Here the CDR3 reads CASSLEAPYEQYF. CDR3 in DNA: TGTGCCAGCAGCTTGGAGGCACCGTACGAGCAGTACTTC.

This clonotype was counted only a few times. The CDR3 DNA is TGTGCCAGCAGCCCTGGGGGGGCACAATACAATGAGCAGTTCTTC. It specifies CASSPGGAQYNEQFF. V gene TRBV7-8 combines with J gene TRBJ2-1; the D gene is possibly TRBD2 (7 bases). Trimming took off 5 bases at V and 4 bases at J, with 15 bases between the two ends. Germline V CDR1 and CDR2: SGHVS, FQNEAQ. This CDR3 has 15 amino acids.

This clonotype was detected a few times. This chain links TRBV5-1 with TRBJ2-3; the D gene is possibly TRBD1 (6 bases). The CDR3 sequence is 16 residues long. V was trimmed by 0 bases and J by 4 bases, leaving 15 bases between them. The germline gives CDR1 SGHRS, CDR2 YFSETQ. This CDR3 reads CASSLAGAGEADTQYF. For the CDR3, the DNA is TGCGCCAGCAGCTTGGCCGGGGCAGGGGAAGCAGATACGCAGTATTTT.

This clonotype was seen a handful of times. The V and J genes are TRBV12-3 or TRBV12-4 and TRBJ1-5, with D possibly being TRBD1 (6 bases). This CDR3 contains 13 residues. The ends were cut back, 5 bases at V and 9 bases at J, with 14 bases in the middle. The CDR3: CASSVQGFGPQHF. DNA of the CDR3: TGTGCCAGCAGTGTACAGGGATTTGGGCCCCAGCATTTT.

The rearrangement links TRBV5-4 to TRBJ2-3; unclear D gene. This CDR3 is built from 14 residues. Germline V lookup: CDR1 SGHNT, CDR2 YYREEE (reference sequence). V was pared by 0 bases and J by 0 bases, with 5 bases between. In DNA, the CDR3 is TGTGCCAGCAGCTTGGTTACTAGCACAGATACGCAGTATTTT. Encoded protein: CASSLVTSTDTQYF.

In the case of this clonotype: Sequence at one end of the junction differs from germline and may be a read error. This chain connects TRBV7-2 to TRBJ2-5; D not resolved. The germline V gene encodes CDR1 SGHTA and CDR2 FQGNSA. The CDR3 has 14 residues. CDR3 nucleotide sequence: TGTGCCAGCAGCTTAGGATCCCGAAGAGAGACCCAGTGCTTC. Protein sequence: CASSLGSRRETQCF.

The rearrangement joins TRBV10-3 to TRBJ1-1; unclear D gene. CDR3 size: 13 residues. Trimming left V 10 bases short and J 3 bases short, with 15 bases between. The germline V gene has CDR1 ENHRY and CDR2 SYGVKD. The CDR3 spells CATALSKDTEAFF. In DNA form, the CDR3 reads TGTGCCACGGCCCTTTCAAAGGACACTGAAGCTTTCTTT.

This chain links TRBV7-9 with TRBJ2-7; tentative D call: TRBD2 (6 bases). CDR1 is SEHNR and CDR2 is FQNEAQ in the germline V gene (reference sequence). This CDR3 spans 15 amino acids. Trimming took 5 bases from V and 3 from J, leaving 17 bases between them. This chain's CDR3 is CASSPRGVQNYEQYF. The CDR3 DNA reads as TGTGCCAGCAGCCCCCGCGGGGTGCAAAACTACGAGCAGTACTTC.

This clonotype was seen just once. The chain is built from TRBV12-3 or TRBV12-4 and TRBJ1-6; D remains ambiguous. V lost 4 bases and J 1 base, leaving 8 bases between the germline ends. The CDR3 sequence is 15 residues long. The CDR3 is CASSSGGSYNSPLHF. The CDR3 DNA reads as TGTGCCAGCAGTTCCGGCGGATCCTATAATTCACCCCTCCACTTT.

This clonotype occurred many times. The chain joins TRBV7-8 to TRBJ2-7, with a possible D match to TRBD1 (6 bases). Germline values: CDR1 SGHVS, CDR2 FQNEAQ. Trimming pared 1 base from V and 3 bases from J, leaving 10 bases between. CDR3 length equals 14 residues. The CDR3 loop reads CASSLGRTDYEQYF. The CDR3 DNA is TGTGCCAGCAGCTTAGGTCGGACAGACTACGAGCAGTACTTC.

The sample holds a few counts of this clonotype. The chain recombines TRBV15 with TRBJ2-5; 8 bases align to TRBD2. The CDR3 spans 16 residues. CDR1 and CDR2 (germline): LNHNV, YYDKDF (reference sequence). With 3 bases clipped from V and 5 bases from J, the junction kept 11 bases outside the gene matches. CDR3 sequence reads: CATSRAPAGADETQYF. The CDR3, as DNA: TGTGCCACCAGCAGGGCTCCAGCGGGAGCCGACGAGACCCAGTACTTC.

The chain joins TRBV28 to TRBJ2-4, with TRBD1 identical over 8 bases. This CDR3 spans 17 amino acids. Germline V gene data show CDR1 as MDHEN and CDR2 as SYDVKM. Unmatched junction bases numbered 13, after V lost 6 bases and J lost 3 bases. The CDR3 bases are TGTGCCAGCAGGCCATTCTCCGGGACAGGAGACAAAAACATTCAGTACTTC. Encoded protein: CASRPFSGTGDKNIQYF. Filled out from reference TRBV28 and TRBJ2-4, the complete variable domain reads DVKVTQSSRYLVKRTGEKVFLECVQDMDHENMFWYRQDPGLGLRLIYFSYDVKMKEKGDIPEGYSVSREKKERFSLILESASTNQTSMYLCASRPFSGTGDKNIQYFGAGTRLSVL.

This clonotype appeared many times. This rearrangement joins TRBV3-1 to TRBJ2-3; 10 nucleotides line up with TRBD1. Germline CDR1 and CDR2: LGHDT and YNNKEL (reference sequence). The trim removed 1 base at V and 14 bases at J, leaving 12 bases unmatched. The CDR3 consists of 15 residues. The CDR3 sequence: CASSQGLTGGRTWYF. The CDR3 nucleotides are TGTGCCAGCAGCCAAGGATTGACAGGGGGCCGGACTTGGTATTTT.

CDR3 region: CASSPKGGGIEQYF. DNA of the CDR3: TGTGCCAGCAGCCCCAAAGGGGGAGGGATCGAGCAGTACTTC. The chain couples TRBV13 to TRBJ2-7; tentative D call: TRBD2 (7 bases). With 5 bases removed from V and 6 bases from J, the gap between germline ends came to 17 bases. CDR3 length: 14 residues. The germline gives CDR1 PRHDT, CDR2 FYEKMQ (reference sequence). Combining the CDR3 with reference TRBV13 and TRBJ2-7 gives the whole variable domain AAGVIQSPRHLIKEKRETATLKCYPIPRHDTVYWYQQGPGQDPQFLISFYEKMQSDKGSIPDRFSAQQFSDYHSELNMSSLELGDSALYFCASSPKGGGIEQYFGPGTRLTVT.

The sample holds a few counts of this clonotype. The V call is TRBV6-1, the J call TRBJ2-5; D gene uncertain. Germline V gene data show CDR1 as MNHNS and CDR2 as SASEGT. The germline V and J ends were trimmed by 3 bases and 7 bases, with 9 bases remaining between them. This CDR3 contains 12 residues. CDR3 residues: CASSDPVGTQYF. Here the CDR3 DNA reads TGTGCCAGCAGTGACCCTGTAGGGACCCAGTACTTC.

The chain carries TRBV5-1 and TRBJ2-7; D call uncertain. In germline, CDR1 is SGHRS, CDR2 YFSETQ. The CDR3 has 13 amino acids. Between the trimmed V and J ends, which lost 4 bases and 2 bases, there was a span of 10 bases. In nucleotides, the CDR3 is TGCGCCAGCAGCGTAGCCGGGCCCTACGAGCAGTACTTC. Amino acid sequence: CASSVAGPYEQYF.

The chain recombines TRBV20-1 with TRBJ1-5, with D unclear. The germline gives CDR1 DFQATT, CDR2 SNEGSKA (reference sequence). This CDR3 is built from 15 residues. Between the trimmed V and J ends, which lost 0 bases and 3 bases, there was a span of 12 bases. CDR3 bases: TGCAGTGCTAGAGAATGGGGAGGGTACAATCAGCCCCAGCATTTT. Protein: CSAREWGGYNQPQHF.

This clonotype has more than one count but fewer than ten. V and J are TRBV7-2 and TRBJ2-1; D is possibly TRBD2 (5 bases). The CDR3 is 14 amino acids. V lost 1 base and J lost 8, with 12 bases in between. The germline V gene has CDR1 SGHTA and CDR2 FQGNSA. The CDR3 DNA reads TGTGCCAGCAGCTTAGTAAGGCGGGTTCATGAGCAGTTCTTC. Translating gives CASSLVRRVHEQFF.

This clonotype has just a few counts. This chain links TRBV29-1 with TRBJ2-3; TRBD2 is a possible D gene (6 bases). Trimming shortened V by 2 bases and J by 1 base, and 16 bases separated the two germline ends. Germline lookup yields CDR1 SQVTM and CDR2 ANQGSEA. The CDR3 contains 16 residues. The CDR3 region has the DNA TGCAGCGTTGAACTAGCGCGCCAAGGCGGCACAGATACGCAGTATTTT. Translating gives CSVELARQGGTDTQYF.